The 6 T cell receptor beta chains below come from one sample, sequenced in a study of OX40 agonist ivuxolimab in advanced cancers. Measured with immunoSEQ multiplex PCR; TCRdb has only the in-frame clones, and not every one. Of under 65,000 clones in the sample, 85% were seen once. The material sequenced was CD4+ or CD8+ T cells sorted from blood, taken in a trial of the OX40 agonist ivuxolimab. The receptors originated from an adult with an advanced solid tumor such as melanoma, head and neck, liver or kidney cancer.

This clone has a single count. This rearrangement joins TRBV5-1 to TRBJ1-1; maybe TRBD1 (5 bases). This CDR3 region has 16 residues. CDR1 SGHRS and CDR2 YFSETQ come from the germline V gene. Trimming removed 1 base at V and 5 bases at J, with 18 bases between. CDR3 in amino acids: CASSLLGGTVGTEAFF. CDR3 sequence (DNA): TGCGCCAGCAGCTTGCTGGGGGGTACGGTAGGTACTGAAGCTTTCTTT.

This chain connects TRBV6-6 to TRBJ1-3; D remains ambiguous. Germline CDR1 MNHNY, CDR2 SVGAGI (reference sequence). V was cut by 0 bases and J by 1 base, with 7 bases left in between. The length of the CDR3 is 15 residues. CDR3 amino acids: CASSYSEGSGNTIYF. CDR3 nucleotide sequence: TGTGCCAGCAGTTACTCGGAGGGATCTGGAAACACCATATATTTT.

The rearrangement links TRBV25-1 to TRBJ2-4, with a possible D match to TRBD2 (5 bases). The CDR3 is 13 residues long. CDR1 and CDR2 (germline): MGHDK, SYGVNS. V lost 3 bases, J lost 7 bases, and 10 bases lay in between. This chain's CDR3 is CASSDSGENIQYF. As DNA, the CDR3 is TGTGCCAGCAGTGACAGCGGAGAGAACATTCAGTACTTC.

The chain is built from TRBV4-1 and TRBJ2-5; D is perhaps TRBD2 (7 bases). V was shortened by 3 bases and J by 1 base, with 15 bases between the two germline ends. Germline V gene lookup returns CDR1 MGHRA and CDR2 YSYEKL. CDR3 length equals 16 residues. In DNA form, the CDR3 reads TGCGCCAGCAGCCATGCTTGGGGGGGGCTCCAAGAGACCCAGTACTTC. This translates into CASSHAWGGLQETQYF.

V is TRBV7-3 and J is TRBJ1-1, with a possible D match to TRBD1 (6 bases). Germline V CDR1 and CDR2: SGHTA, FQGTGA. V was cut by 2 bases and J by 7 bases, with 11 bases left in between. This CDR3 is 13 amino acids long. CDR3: CASSLLGGNEAFF. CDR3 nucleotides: TGTGCCAGCAGCTTACTAGGGGGGAATGAAGCTTTCTTT. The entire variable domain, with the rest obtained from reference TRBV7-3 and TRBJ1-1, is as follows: GAGVSQTPSNKVTEKGKYVELRCDPISGHTALYWYRQSLGQGPEFLIYFQGTGAADDSGLPNDRFFAVRPEGSVSTLKIQRTERGDSAVYLCASSLLGGNEAFFGQGTRLTVV.

The CDR3 sequence: CASSLEVSNYGYTF. The DNA of the CDR3 is TGTGCCAGCAGCTTGGAGGTTTCGAACTATGGCTACACCTTC. The rearrangement uses TRBV5-4 and TRBJ1-2, with D unclear. V lost 0 bases and J 2 bases, leaving 8 bases between the germline ends. This CDR3 contains 14 residues. Germline V gene sequence: CDR1 SGHNT, CDR2 YYREEE (reference sequence).